This TCR beta chain stems from a study of shared clonotypes between healthy human individuals. General observations from the study: Clonotype sharing among donors was expected to depend on sequencing depth.

Running of the assay took place at deep level. Sequenced by immunoSEQ multiplex PCR; TCRdb stores in-frame clones only, minus some. The data hold roughly 810,000 clones, with about 96% observed a single time. This CDR3 region has 15 residues. Trimming stripped 4 bases from V and 1 base from J, with 15 bases between. CDR1 is SQVTM and CDR2 is ANQGSEA in the germline V gene. A word on this clone: The target antigen is unknown.

The naive CD8 fraction comprised CD45RO-negative cells positively selected for CCR7 and excluded terminally differentiated effector memory CD45RA+ cells. Sequenced: naive CD8+ T cells sorted from blood. The sequence was obtained from a man aged 25 to 45 in good health. V is TRBV29-1 and J is TRBJ2-3, with a tentative D call TRBD2 (6 bases). CDR3 in DNA: TGCAGCGTTGTATCTCTAGCGATGGGCACAGATACGCAGTATTTT. Amino acid sequence: CSVVSLAMGTDTQYF.